Below, 22 T cell receptor beta chains from the same sample are listed, as sequenced in a study of blood T cell repertoires in COVID-19. Clones were read by immunoSEQ multiplex PCR, and TCRdb kept only the in-frame ones, dropping some. The sample records fewer than 150,000 clones, around 87% being singletons. Material: peripheral blood. These receptors were collected from a woman aged 60-75 years with acute or convalescent COVID-19.

This chain uses TRBV5-4 with TRBJ2-2; TRBD2 aligns across 10 bases. J gave up 6 bases and V 4 bases, and 9 bases lay outside the gene matches. Germline CDR1 and CDR2: SGHNT and YYREEE (reference sequence). CDR3 length: 16 amino acids. The CDR3 bases are TGTGCCAGCAGCCCCGGACCTAGCGGGAGACCCGGGGAGCTGTTTTTT. Its translation: CASSPGPSGRPGELFF.

J is TRBJ1-1 and V is TRBV10-3, with D unclear. This CDR3 spans 13 amino acids. The V end was cut by 3 bases, the J end by 4 bases, with 9 bases between. Germline values: CDR1 ENHRY, CDR2 SYGVKD. The CDR3 loop reads CAISDATGTEAFF. As DNA, the CDR3 is TGTGCCATCAGTGATGCTACTGGCACTGAAGCTTTCTTT.

The V call is TRBV9, the J call TRBJ2-7; 13 bases map to TRBD2. The CDR3 has 16 residues. CDR1 is SGDLS and CDR2 is YYNGEE in the germline V gene. J gave up 5 bases and V 0 bases, and 5 bases lay outside the gene matches. This CDR3 is CASSVAGLAGENEQYF. The CDR3 DNA is TGTGCCAGCAGCGTAGCTGGACTAGCGGGAGAGAACGAGCAGTACTTC. Filled out from reference TRBV9 and TRBJ2-7, the complete variable domain reads DSGVTQTPKHLITATGQRVTLRCSPRSGDLSVYWYQQSLDQGLQFLIQYYNGEERAKGNILERFSAQQFPDLHSELNLSSLELGDSALYFCASSVAGLAGENEQYFGPGTRLTVT.

The rearrangement joins TRBV3-1 (or the pseudogene TRBV3-2) to TRBJ2-5, with 9 positions matching TRBD2. Germline V gives CDR1 LGHDT, CDR2 YNNKEL (reference sequence). CDR3 length: 14 residues. The V gene end was trimmed by 4 bases and the J gene end by 3 bases; junction bases not matched to a gene: 3. The CDR3 nucleotides are TGTGCCAGCAGCCCGCGACTAGCGGAAGAGACCCAGTACTTC. This encodes CASSPRLAEETQYF.

In nucleotides, the CDR3 is TGCGCCAGCAGCTTGAGCGGGAGGGCCGACACCGGGGAGCTGTTTTTT. Its translation: CASSLSGRADTGELFF. The genes are TRBV5-1 and TRBJ2-2, with TRBD2 identical over 10 bases. CDR1 SGHRS and CDR2 YFSETQ come from the germline V gene. There are 16 residues in the CDR3. V lost 1 base and J lost 3; bases outside the gene matches: 3.

This chain uses TRBV5-1 with TRBJ1-2, with D perhaps TRBD1 (5 bases). Trimming pared 0 bases from V and 6 bases from J, leaving 9 bases between. This CDR3 has 13 amino acids. Germline CDR1 and CDR2: SGHRS and YFSETQ. The chain's CDR3 is CASSLAAGHGYTF. DNA of the CDR3: TGCGCCAGCAGCTTGGCCGCAGGGCATGGCTACACCTTC.

This sequence joins TRBV5-1 and TRBJ2-1; 8 bases map to TRBD1. The junction had 14 bases not matched to a gene; V was cut back by 0 bases and J by 6 bases. The CDR3 is 18 amino acids. Germline values: CDR1 SGHRS, CDR2 YFSETQ. This chain's CDR3 is CASSLEARGQGISNEQFF. CDR3 in DNA: TGCGCCAGCAGCTTGGAGGCCCGAGGACAGGGAATCAGCAATGAGCAGTTCTTC.

The rearrangement uses TRBV2 and TRBJ1-4; weak D call: TRBD1 (5 bases). CDR1 is SNHLY and CDR2 is FYNNEI in the germline V gene. V lost 6 bases and J 8 bases, leaving 16 bases between the germline ends. This CDR3 contains 14 residues. The DNA of the CDR3 is TGTGCCAGCAGCCTTAGGGGAAGTAACGAAAAACTGTTTTTT. It is translated as CASSLRGSNEKLFF.

J is TRBJ1-1 and V is TRBV24-1; tentative D call: TRBD1 (6 bases). Per the germline V gene, CDR1 is KGHDR and CDR2 is SFDVKD. The V end lost 4 bases, the J end lost 3 bases, and 11 bases lay between the germline ends. The length of the CDR3 is 14 residues. The CDR3 DNA is TGTGCCACCAGTGACCCTTCAGGGGACACTGAAGCTTTCTTT. As protein: CATSDPSGDTEAFF.

This chain connects TRBV18 to TRBJ2-6, with 9 bases aligning to TRBD1. This CDR3 region has 19 residues. Germline V gives CDR1 KGHSH, CDR2 LQKENI. V gave up 2 bases and J gave up 2 bases; unmatched junction bases: 10. The CDR3 nucleotides read TGTGCCAGCTCACCAATCAGGGGGACAGGGAGTACTGGGGCCAACGTCCTGACTTTC. It is translated as CASSPIRGTGSTGANVLTF.

The chain links TRBV11-3 to TRBJ2-1, with D maybe TRBD2 (6 bases). V lost 3 bases, J lost 4 bases, and 19 bases lay in between. CDR1 is SGHNT, CDR2 YENEEA, per germline. The CDR3 sequence is 17 residues long. The CDR3 here is CASSFGASGGSYNEQFF. In DNA form, the CDR3 reads TGTGCCAGCAGCTTTGGGGCCAGCGGAGGGTCTTACAATGAGCAGTTCTTC.

This clone was recorded once. The V call is TRBV3-1 (or the pseudogene TRBV3-2), the J call TRBJ1-2; 9 bases are a match to TRBD1. In germline, CDR1 is LGHDT, CDR2 YNNKEL (reference sequence). The CDR3 is 15 amino acids. V gave up 4 bases and J gave up 6 bases; unmatched junction bases: 9. In DNA, the CDR3 is TGTGCCAGCAGCCCCTCGCCCGGGACAGGGAATGGCTACACCTTC. It yields the protein CASSPSPGTGNGYTF.

The J gene is TRBJ2-5, the V gene TRBV7-9; TRBD2 matches 8 bases. This CDR3 has 16 residues. Losses at the gene ends were 8 bases for V and 5 bases for J; bases not matched to a gene: 16. Germline loops: CDR1 SEHNR, CDR2 FQNEAQ (reference sequence). In DNA, the CDR3 is TGTGCCAGCGGTCGCCTAAGCGGGAGAGGAGGGGAGACCCAGTACTTC. Its translation: CASGRLSGRGGETQYF. The full variable domain, rest sourced from reference TRBV7-9 and TRBJ2-5, is DTGVSQNPRHKITKRGQNVTFRCDPISEHNRLYWYRQTLGQGPEFLTYFQNEAQLEKSRLLSDRFSAERPKGSFSTLEIQRTEQGDSAMYLCASGRLSGRGGETQYFGPGTRLLVL.

V is TRBV5-4 and J is TRBJ1-1; D is unclear. The CDR3 is 13 residues long. Germline V gene lookup returns CDR1 SGHNT and CDR2 YYREEE (reference sequence). Trimming stripped 2 bases from V and 5 bases from J, with 10 bases between. CDR3 nucleotide sequence: TGTGCCAGCAGCTTCGCGGGAGGAACTGAAGCTTTCTTT. This codes for CASSFAGGTEAFF.

The rearrangement joins TRBV27 to TRBJ1-5; D is perhaps TRBD1 (6 bases). The V and J ends lost 1 base and 1 base respectively, with 8 bases between them. The CDR3 extends over 15 amino acids. From germline, CDR1 is MNHEY and CDR2 SMNVEV (reference sequence). The CDR3 nucleotides read TGTGCCAGCAGTTTATACAGGGAAAGCAATCAGCCCCAGCATTTT. Its translation: CASSLYRESNQPQHF.

This chain links TRBV24-1 with TRBJ1-2; the D is unclear. Between the trimmed V and J ends, which lost 4 bases and 2 bases, there was a span of 7 bases. Germline CDR1 is KGHDR and CDR2 is SFDVKD. The CDR3 extends over 13 amino acids. The CDR3 spells CATSDSANYGYTF. The CDR3 coding sequence is TGTGCCACCAGTGACTCAGCGAACTATGGCTACACCTTC.

This clone was detected a few times. This rearrangement joins TRBV28 to TRBJ2-1; 8 bases are shared with TRBD2. Germline loops: CDR1 MDHEN, CDR2 SYDVKM. The CDR3 covers 21 residues. V gave up 2 bases and J gave up 0 bases; unmatched junction bases: 18. The DNA for the CDR3 is TGTGCCAGCAGTTTAGGGGCTGGGCGGGAGGACGATTACAGCTCCTACAATGAGCAGTTCTTC. It translates to CASSLGAGREDDYSSYNEQFF.

The chain joins TRBV27 to TRBJ1-6, with D maybe TRBD1 (5 bases). V was pared by 2 bases and J by 8 bases, with 7 bases between. In germline, CDR1 is MNHEY, CDR2 SMNVEV (reference sequence). The CDR3 consists of 13 residues. The CDR3 sequence: CASSLTGDSPLHF. CDR3 in DNA: TGTGCCAGCAGTTTAACAGGAGATTCACCCCTCCACTTT.

In DNA, the CDR3 is TGTGCCAGCAGCCGCGACAGGGGAACCTACAATGAGCAGTTCTTC. It is translated as CASSRDRGTYNEQFF. The chain is built from TRBV7-2 and TRBJ2-1; 8 positions match TRBD1. Germline CDR1 is SGHTA and CDR2 is FQGNSA. This CDR3 has 15 amino acids. The J segment lost 2 bases and the V segment lost 5 bases, leaving 5 bases of the junction unmatched.

The genes are TRBV5-1 and TRBJ2-5, with 8 bases that match TRBD1. Germline trimming cut 4 bases from V and 2 bases from J; bases unmatched to any gene: 4. Germline CDR1 and CDR2: SGHRS and YFSETQ. This CDR3 is built from 14 residues. The CDR3 spells CASSVGTGQETQYF. The CDR3 DNA reads as TGCGCCAGCAGCGTAGGGACAGGACAAGAGACCCAGTACTTC.

The chain combines TRBV3-1 (or the pseudogene TRBV3-2) with TRBJ1-5; possible D gene TRBD1, 6 bases. Germline V gene lookup returns CDR1 LGHDT and CDR2 YNNKEL (reference sequence). CDR3 length equals 15 residues. Deletions cut 0 bases from V and 5 bases from J, with 11 bases between. CDR3 protein: CASSQDGQGYQPQHF. The CDR3 region has the DNA TGTGCCAGCAGCCAAGACGGTCAGGGGTATCAGCCCCAGCATTTT.

This clone came up a few times. V gene TRBV21-1 combines with J gene TRBJ1-2; the D segment call TRBD1 is taken from the table without a DNA check. TRBV21-1 is marked as a pseudogene. The CDR3 totals 12 residues. CDR3 region: CASSAPRDGYTF. CDR3 nucleotide sequence: TGTGCCAGCAGCGCGCCCAGGGATGGCTACACCTTC.